The 16 T cell receptor beta chains in this list originate from one sample, sequenced in a study of cytomegalovirus exposure and HLA in healthy donors. PCR amplification relied on 60 Vbeta primers (plus 13 Jbeta primers). Using immunoSEQ multiplex PCR, the repertoire was profiled, and TCRdb retains in-frame clones only, with some absent. The sample consists of approximately 190,000 clones, about 86% of them appearing once. Sequencing was performed on PBMCs. These receptors were taken from a man aged 40-55 years in good health and CMV-seropositive.

Here the CDR3 reads CASSEGHLLIYNEQFF. For the CDR3, the DNA is TGTGCCAGCAGCGAAGGACACCTTCTTATCTACAATGAGCAGTTCTTC. The gene calls are TRBV9 and TRBJ2-1, with D maybe TRBD1 (5 bases). Germline CDR1 reads SGDLS; CDR2 reads YYNGEE. The CDR3 length is 16 residues. Trimming cost V 3 bases and J 3 bases, with 16 bases left between them.

The gene calls are TRBV20-1 and TRBJ1-1; D remains unclear. The V end was cut by 5 bases, the J end by 7 bases, with 11 bases between. The V gene's germline CDR1 is DFQATT and CDR2 SNEGSKA (reference sequence). This CDR3 has 11 residues. The CDR3 sequence is CSASTEFEAFF. The CDR3 bases are TGCAGTGCTTCCACGGAGTTTGAAGCTTTCTTT.

This clone was seen a few times. This chain links TRBV6-1 with TRBJ1-1; 7 positions match TRBD1. The V segment lost 5 bases and the J segment 1 base; nucleotides outside the gene matches: 4. CDR1 MNHNS and CDR2 SASEGT come from the germline V gene. The length of the CDR3 is 14 residues. Written as DNA, the CDR3 is TGTGCCAGCAGTCAACAGGGGCCGAACACTGAAGCTTTCTTT. Its translation: CASSQQGPNTEAFF.

V and J are TRBV6-5 and TRBJ2-7; D remains ambiguous. Germline V CDR1 and CDR2: MNHEY, SVGAGI. This CDR3 is 15 amino acids long. The V and J ends lost 1 base and 4 bases respectively, with 14 bases between them. The CDR3 DNA is TGTGCCAGCAGTTACTTGTCAGGCGCCCGTTACGAGCAGTACTTC. Translating gives CASSYLSGARYEQYF.

This clone appeared once. V gene TRBV27 combines with J gene TRBJ2-1, with TRBD2 as a possible D gene (6 bases). The CDR3 consists of 17 residues. Germline V gives CDR1 MNHEY, CDR2 SMNVEV (reference sequence). Trimming stripped 1 base from V and 6 bases from J, with 19 bases between. CDR3 sequence (DNA): TGTGCCAGCAGTTTATTTTCCGGGACTCCAGCCCCCAATGAGCAGTTCTTC. It encodes CASSLFSGTPAPNEQFF.

The chain recombines TRBV5-5 with TRBJ2-7; 7 positions agree with TRBD1. V lost 2 bases and J lost 7; bases outside the gene matches: 12. The CDR3 sequence is 15 residues long. Per the germline V gene, CDR1 is SGHKS and CDR2 is YYEKEE (reference sequence). The CDR3, as DNA: TGTGCCAGCAGCTTCGCCGGGACAGTGATTAGAGAGCAGTACTTC. This translates into CASSFAGTVIREQYF.

As regards this clone: Compared with germline, one end of the junction differs, possibly owing to a read error. V is TRBV6-1 and J is TRBJ2-5; the D is unclear. Germline V gives CDR1 MNHNS, CDR2 SASEGT. The CDR3 covers 8 residues. DNA for the CDR3: TGTGCCAGCAGTGAATCTAACTTC. Translating it yields CASSESNF.

Notes on this clone: Additional DNA sequences in this sample encode the identical CDR3. This rearrangement joins TRBV6-1 to TRBJ2-7; tentatively, D is TRBD2 (6 bases). The CDR3 contains 14 residues. The V gene lost 0 bases and the J gene lost 4 bases, with 10 bases spanning the gap. Germline assignment: CDR1 MNHNS and CDR2 SASEGT. CDR3 sequence (DNA): TGTGCCAGCAGTGAAGCGGGCGGGGAATACGAGCAGTACTTC. Translated: CASSEAGGEYEQYF.

This chain joins TRBV7-8 and TRBJ1-1; 8 bases line up with TRBD1. Germline V gene sequence: CDR1 SGHVS, CDR2 FQNEAQ. The CDR3 is 13 residues long. Unmatched junction bases numbered 2, after V lost 5 bases and J lost 3 bases. The CDR3 DNA reads as TGTGCCAGCAGCGAGGACAGGGACACTGAAGCTTTCTTT. As protein: CASSEDRDTEAFF. Drawing the rest from reference TRBV7-8 and TRBJ1-1, the complete variable domain is GAGVSQSPRYKVAKRGQDVALRCDPISGHVSLFWYQQALGQGPEFLTYFQNEAQLDKSGLPSDRFFAERPEGSVSTLKIQRTQQEDSAVYLCASSEDRDTEAFFGQGTRLTVV.

This chain uses TRBV27 with TRBJ1-1; no definite D call. V lost 8 bases and J lost 2, with 15 bases in between. Germline CDR1 is MNHEY and CDR2 is SMNVEV (reference sequence). This CDR3 spans 14 amino acids. The CDR3 nucleotides read TGTGCCAGCCGCACCGTCCGGGAAAACACTGAAGCTTTCTTT. Translation gives CASRTVRENTEAFF.

J is TRBJ2-1 and V is TRBV7-8, with D tentatively TRBD2 (6 bases). Trimming left V 1 base short and J 6 bases short, with 7 bases between. There are 13 residues in the CDR3. Germline V gives CDR1 SGHVS, CDR2 FQNEAQ. The chain's CDR3 is CASSLVGGNEQFF. The CDR3 nucleotides read TGTGCCAGCAGCTTAGTGGGGGGCAATGAGCAGTTCTTC.

The rearrangement joins TRBV5-1 to TRBJ2-3; 8 bases fit TRBD1. This CDR3 region has 15 residues. Germline V gene sequence: CDR1 SGHRS, CDR2 YFSETQ. Trimming at V came to 3 bases and at J to 4 bases, leaving 7 bases not matched to a gene. In DNA form, the CDR3 reads TGCGCCAGCAGCTCAAGGGCAGGGGGCCCAGATACGCAGTATTTT. Translating gives CASSSRAGGPDTQYF. Using reference TRBV5-1 and TRBJ2-3 for the parts outside the CDR3, the full variable domain is KAGVTQTPRYLIKTRGQQVTLSCSPISGHRSVSWYQQTPGQGLQFLFEYFSETQRNKGNFPGRFSGRQFSNSRSEMNVSTLELGDSALYLCASSSRAGGPDTQYFGPGTRLTVL.

J is TRBJ2-7 and V is TRBV30, with D perhaps matching TRBD2 (5 bases). CDR1 and CDR2 (germline): GTSNPN, SVGIG (reference sequence). V was pared by 0 bases and J by 6 bases, with 12 bases between. The CDR3 contains 13 residues. The CDR3 DNA reads TGTGCCTGGAGTGTATCGCTCAGCGGCGAGCAGTACTTC. This codes for CAWSVSLSGEQYF.

V usage is TRBV9 and J usage is TRBJ2-6; D gene uncertain. The CDR3 runs to 16 residues. Germline V gene sequence: CDR1 SGDLS, CDR2 YYNGEE. Trimming cost V 4 bases and J 1 base, with 12 bases left between them. CDR3 coding DNA: TGTGCCAGCAGCCCGTCTTTCGGGTCTGGGGCCAACGTCCTGACTTTC. Its translation is CASSPSFGSGANVLTF.

The rearrangement links TRBV6-1 to TRBJ1-5; TRBD1 is a possible D gene (5 bases). Trimming took 8 bases from V and 0 from J, leaving 14 bases between them. The CDR3 length is 15 residues. The germline V gene has CDR1 MNHNS and CDR2 SASEGT. CDR3 bases: TGTGCCAGCCAGGAGGGGAGCTATAGCAATCAGCCCCAGCATTTT. Translated: CASQEGSYSNQPQHF.

The chain couples TRBV6-1 to TRBJ2-1; no firm D call. Germline V gene sequence: CDR1 MNHNS, CDR2 SASEGT. V lost 1 base to trimming and J lost 6 bases, with 10 bases between them. CDR3 length equals 14 residues. CDR3 region: CASSEEPKSNEQFF. The CDR3 DNA reads TGTGCCAGCAGTGAAGAGCCCAAAAGCAATGAGCAGTTCTTC.